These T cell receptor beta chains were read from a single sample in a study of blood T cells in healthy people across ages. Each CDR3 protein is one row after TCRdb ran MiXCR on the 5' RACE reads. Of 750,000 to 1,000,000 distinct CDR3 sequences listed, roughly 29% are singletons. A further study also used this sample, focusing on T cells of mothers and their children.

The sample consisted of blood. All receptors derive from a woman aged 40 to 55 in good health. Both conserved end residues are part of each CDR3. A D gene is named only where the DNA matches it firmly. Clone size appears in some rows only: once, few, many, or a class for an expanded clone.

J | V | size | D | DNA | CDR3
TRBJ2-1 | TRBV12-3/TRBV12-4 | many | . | TGTGCCAGCAGACCCGGCGGGACCGCGAGCAATGAGCAGTTCTTC | CASRPGGTASNEQFF
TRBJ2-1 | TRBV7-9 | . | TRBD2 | TGTGCCAGCAGCTTACCCCGCGGGGGGGCCTGGAGTGAGCAGTTCTTC | CASSLPRGGAWSEQFF
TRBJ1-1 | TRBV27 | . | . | TGTGCCAGCAGTTTACGACAGAGGAGGACTGAAGCTTTCTTT | CASSLRQRRTEAFF
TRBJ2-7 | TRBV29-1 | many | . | TGCAGCGTTGAGGGTGCAGGGGTTGGCTACGAGCAGTACTTC | CSVEGAGVGYEQYF
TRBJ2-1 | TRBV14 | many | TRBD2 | TGTGCCAGCAGCCCTTCATTGACTAGCGGGCAGTTCTTC | CASSPSLTSGQFF
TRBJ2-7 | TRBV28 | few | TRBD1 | TGTGCCAGCAGTTCCTCGACAGGGTGGCAGAATGAGCAGTACTTC | CASSSSTGWQNEQYF
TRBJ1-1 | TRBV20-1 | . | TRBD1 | TGCAGTGCTTTTCCGGGACAGAAGGGGGACACTGAAGCTTTCTTT | CSAFPGQKGDTEAFF
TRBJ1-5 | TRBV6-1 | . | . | TGTGCCAGCAGTGAGTTGGGTGGTCAGCCCCAGCATTTT | CASSELGGQPQHF
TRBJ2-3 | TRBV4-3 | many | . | TGTGCCAGCAGCCAAGATAGAGGGGGGGCAGATACGCAGTATTTT | CASSQDRGGADTQYF
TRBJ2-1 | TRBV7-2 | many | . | TGTGCCAGCAGCTTAGGTGGGGGGGCCATCAATGAGCAGTTCTTC | CASSLGGGAINEQFF
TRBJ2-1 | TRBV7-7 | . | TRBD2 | TGTGCTAGCAGCCCGGGACTAGGGTCCACTCGTGAGCAGTTCTTC | CASSPGLGSTREQFF
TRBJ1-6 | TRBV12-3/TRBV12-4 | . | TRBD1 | TGTGCCAGCAGCCGACAGGGACGGAATTCACCCCTCCACTTT | CASSRQGRNSPLHF
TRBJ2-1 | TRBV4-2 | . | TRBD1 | TGTGCCAGCAGCCAAGAGGTCAGGGGGCTAAATGAGCAGTTCTTC | CASSQEVRGLNEQFF
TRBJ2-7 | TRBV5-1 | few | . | TGCGCCAGCGGCTTAGGGGACAATCCCTACGAGCAGTACTTC | CASGLGDNPYEQYF
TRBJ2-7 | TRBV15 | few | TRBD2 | TGTGCCACCAGCAGAGATTGGGAGGGAACTGACTCCTACAATGAGCAGTACTTC | CATSRDWEGTDSYNEQYF
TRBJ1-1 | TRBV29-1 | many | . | TGCAGCGTTGGGGCCACAGGGCACACTGAAGCTTTCTTT | CSVGATGHTEAFF
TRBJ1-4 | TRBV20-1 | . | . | TGCAGTGCTTACCCGGATGGGCCCGAAAAACTGTTTTTT | CSAYPDGPEKLFF
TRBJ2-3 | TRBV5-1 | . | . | TGCGCCAGCAGCGCCACCGGTAGTTCAGATACGCAGTATTTT | CASSATGSSDTQYF
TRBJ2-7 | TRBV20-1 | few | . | TGCAGTGCTGGTCCCCAGGGGCCCTACGAGCGGGACTTC | CSAGPQGPYERDF
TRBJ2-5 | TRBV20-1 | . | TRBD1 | TGCAGTGCGCAACCTAGCAGGGCAGGGGGTGTAGAGACCCAGTACTTC | CSAQPSRAGGVETQYF
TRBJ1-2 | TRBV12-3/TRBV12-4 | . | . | TGTGCCAGCAGGCCCAACACCAACAACTATGGCTACACCTTC | CASRPNTNNYGYTF
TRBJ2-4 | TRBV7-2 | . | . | TGTGCCAGCAGCTTAGGGGGGGGGCCTGTGGACATTCAGTACTTC | CASSLGGGPVDIQYF
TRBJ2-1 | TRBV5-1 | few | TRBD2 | TGCGCCAGCAGCTTGGAGCTTGGCGGGGGGAATGAGCAGTTCTTC | CASSLELGGGNEQFF
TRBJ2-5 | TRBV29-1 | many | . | TGCAGCACCCGGACGGGAGAGACCCAGTACTTC | CSTRTGETQYF
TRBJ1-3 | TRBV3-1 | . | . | TGTGCCAGCAGCCAAGATTACGTAGGGGCCCGAAACACCATATATTTT | CASSQDYVGARNTIYF
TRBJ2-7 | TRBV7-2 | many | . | TGTGCCAGCGCCCCTACAGGGCTGCTAACCTACGAGCAGTACTTC | CASAPTGLLTYEQYF
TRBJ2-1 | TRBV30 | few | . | TGTGCCTGGAGTCGGTATACAAATGAGCAGTTCTTC | CAWSRYTNEQFF
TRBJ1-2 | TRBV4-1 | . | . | TGCGCCAGCAGTCTTACTAAGGGGCGCGATGGCTACACCTTC | CASSLTKGRDGYTF
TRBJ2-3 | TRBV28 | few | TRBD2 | TGTGCCAGCAGGGGGGGGTTAGATGCGCAGTATTTT | CASRGGLDAQYF
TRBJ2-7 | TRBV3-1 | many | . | TGTGCCAGCAGCCAGGACATCTACGAGCAGTACTTC | CASSQDIYEQYF
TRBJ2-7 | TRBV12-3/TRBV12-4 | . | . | TGTGCCAGCAGTTTAGTACGGCCCGAGCAGTACTTC | CASSLVRPEQYF
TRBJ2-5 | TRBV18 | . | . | TGTGCCAGCTCACCACGTCGGGCGGGTCAAGAGACCCAGTACTTC | CASSPRRAGQETQYF
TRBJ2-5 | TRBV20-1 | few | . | TGCAGTGCCGCGATGGGCGGGGTTGAGACCCAGTACTTC | CSAAMGGVETQYF
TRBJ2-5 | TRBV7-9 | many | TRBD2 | TGTGCCAGCAGCTTAGGACTAGCGGGGATCCAAGAGACCCAGTACTTC | CASSLGLAGIQETQYF
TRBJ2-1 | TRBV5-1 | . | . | TGCGCCAGCAGGGACGAGTACAATGAGCAGTTCTTC | CASRDEYNEQFF
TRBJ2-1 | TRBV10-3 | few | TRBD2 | TGTGCCATCAGTCCAACCGGGACTAGCGGGGGGGCCTGGAATGAGCAGTTCTTC | CAISPTGTSGGAWNEQFF
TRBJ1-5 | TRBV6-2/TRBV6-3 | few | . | TGTGCCAGCAGTTACCCCGAAGTGCCCCAGCATTTT | CASSYPEVPQHF
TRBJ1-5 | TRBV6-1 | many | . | TGTGCCAGCAGTGGACATTATAGCAATCAGCCCCAGCATTTT | CASSGHYSNQPQHF
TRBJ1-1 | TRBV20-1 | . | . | TGCAGTGCGAACCCGGGGGTGGCAGGAGAAGCTTTCTTT | CSANPGVAGEAFF
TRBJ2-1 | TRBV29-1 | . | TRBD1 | TGCAGCGTTGACCACGGGGACAGGGACGAGCAGTTCTTC | CSVDHGDRDEQFF
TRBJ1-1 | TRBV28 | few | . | TGTGCCAGCACCCCGGGGAACACTGAAGCTTTCTTT | CASTPGNTEAFF
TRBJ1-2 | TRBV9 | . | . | TGTGCCAACAGCGGAAGACGGGACTATGGCTACACCTTC | CANSGRRDYGYTF
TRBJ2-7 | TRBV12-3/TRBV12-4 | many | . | TGTGCCAGCAGGGAGGGTGGATTCTACGAGCAGTACTTC | CASREGGFYEQYF
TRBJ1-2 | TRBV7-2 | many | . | TGTGCCAGCAGCTTAGGAGGGGGGGATGGCTACACCTTC | CASSLGGGDGYTF
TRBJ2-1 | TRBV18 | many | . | TGTGCCAGCTCACCCCGACAGGACCCCACCTACAATGAGCAGTTCTTC | CASSPRQDPTYNEQFF
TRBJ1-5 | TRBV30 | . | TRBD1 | TGTGCCTGGAGACTCCGCCTCGGGACAGCAGATGGGATCGGTCAGCCCCAGCATTTT | CAWRLRLGTADGIGQPQHF
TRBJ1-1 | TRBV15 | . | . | TGTGCCACCAGCAGAGATGTCCAGGGTACTGAAGCTTTCTTT | CATSRDVQGTEAFF
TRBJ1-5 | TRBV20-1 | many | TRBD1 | TGCAGTGCTAGAGGCAGGGGGATCGGCGGGAGCAATCAGCCCCAGCATTTT | CSARGRGIGGSNQPQHF
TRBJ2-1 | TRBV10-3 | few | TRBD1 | TGTGCCATCAGTCCTAGCACAGGGGGCAATGAGCAGTTCTTC | CAISPSTGGNEQFF
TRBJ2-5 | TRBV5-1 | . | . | TGCGCCAGCAGCTTGGACTGGACCTACGGGCAGTACTTC | CASSLDWTYGQYF
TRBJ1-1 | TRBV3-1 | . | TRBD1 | TGTGCCAGCAGCCAAGAGCGTCAGGGGGCAGCAGCTTTCTTT | CASSQERQGAAAFF
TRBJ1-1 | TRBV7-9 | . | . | TGTGCCAGCAGCCCTGAGATGGTTGACACTGAAGCTTTCTTT | CASSPEMVDTEAFF
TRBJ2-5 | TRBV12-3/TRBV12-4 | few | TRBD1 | TGTGCCAGCAGTCCTAAGGGGGGGGACAGGGGGGAGACCCAGTACTTC | CASSPKGGDRGETQYF